Listed here are 13 T cell receptor beta chains from one sample, sequenced in a study of shared clonotypes between healthy human individuals. Some clones are missing from TCRdb's copy, which holds only in-frame ones; the method was immunoSEQ multiplex PCR. Of roughly 2.5 million clones in the sample, approximately 94% were seen once. Sequencing input: naive CD4+ T cells sorted from blood. This sample's subset: CD45RA+ positively selected. These receptors originate from a young man in good health.

V is TRBV6-5 and J is TRBJ2-7, with D unclear. CDR3 length equals 14 residues. V was cut by 8 bases and J by 0 bases, with 14 bases left in between. The germline V gene encodes CDR1 MNHEY and CDR2 SVGAGI. The CDR3 spells CASGPTVFSYEQYF. The CDR3 bases are TGTGCCAGCGGGCCGACGGTTTTCTCCTACGAGCAGTACTTC.

This rearrangement joins TRBV29-1 to TRBJ2-3; D could derive from TRBD1 or TRBD2 (5 bases each). Trimming removed 4 bases at V and 2 bases at J, with 10 bases between. The CDR3 covers 13 residues. CDR1 and CDR2 from the germline V gene are SQVTM and ANQGSEA. The CDR3 DNA is TGCAGCGTTGTCGGGGACCTCACAGATACGCAGTATTTT. Its translation is CSVVGDLTDTQYF.

The chain combines TRBV7-3 with TRBJ1-2; possibly TRBD1 for D (5 bases). Germline CDR1 is SGHTA and CDR2 is FQGTGA. This CDR3 has 13 residues. V was trimmed by 5 bases and J by 8 bases, leaving 15 bases between them. The CDR3 here is CASSPGRGGGYTF. The CDR3 nucleotides read TGTGCCAGCAGCCCGGGGAGGGGTGGCGGCTACACCTTC.

This clone has more than one count but fewer than ten. The same CDR3 is also encoded by other DNA sequences in this sample. The rearrangement uses TRBV5-1 and TRBJ1-3, with D possibly matching TRBD1 (6 bases). In germline, CDR1 is SGHRS, CDR2 YFSETQ. Trimming took 3 bases from V and 2 from J, leaving 9 bases between them. The CDR3 loop spans 14 amino acids. This CDR3 reads CASSSTGTGNTIYF. The CDR3, as DNA: TGCGCCAGCAGCTCCACAGGGACTGGAAACACCATATATTTT. Together with reference TRBV5-1 and TRBJ1-3, the CDR3 gives the full variable domain: KAGVTQTPRYLIKTRGQQVTLSCSPISGHRSVSWYQQTPGQGLQFLFEYFSETQRNKGNFPGRFSGRQFSNSRSEMNVSTLELGDSALYLCASSSTGTGNTIYFGEGSWLTVV.

V gene TRBV6-5 combines with J gene TRBJ2-3; a possible D gene is TRBD1 (6 bases). The germline CDR1 and CDR2 sequences are MNHEY and SVGAGI. Deletions cut 5 bases from V and 2 bases from J, with 14 bases between. The CDR3 runs to 15 residues. The CDR3 loop is CASSMMTGPTDTQYF. The CDR3, as DNA: TGTGCCAGCAGTATGATGACAGGACCCACAGATACGCAGTATTTT.

CDR3 region: CASSLFGGGHQPQHF. The CDR3 DNA sequence: TGTGCCAGCAGTTTATTTGGAGGGGGGCATCAGCCCCAGCATTTT. The genes are TRBV27 and TRBJ1-5; maybe TRBD1 (6 bases). The germline V gene encodes CDR1 MNHEY and CDR2 SMNVEV (reference sequence). CDR3 size: 15 residues. Trimming shortened V by 1 base and J by 5 bases, and 12 bases separated the two germline ends.

The chain has TRBV4-2 and TRBJ1-4; D gene uncertain. The V and J ends lost 1 base and 12 bases respectively, with 6 bases between them. CDR3 length: 11 amino acids. CDR1 is LGHNA, CDR2 YNFKEQ, per germline. The CDR3: CASSQGLELFF. In DNA, the CDR3 is TGTGCCAGCAGCCAAGGGTTGGAACTGTTTTTT.

The chain uses TRBV11-2 and TRBJ2-3, with 15 bases identical to TRBD2. V dropped 5 bases and J dropped 5; count of bases not matched to a gene: 8. Germline assignment: CDR1 SGHAT and CDR2 FQNNGV. The CDR3 is 17 residues long. The CDR3 reads CASSRGLAGGPGDTQYF. CDR3 nucleotides: TGTGCCAGCAGCCGAGGACTAGCGGGGGGGCCGGGAGATACGCAGTATTTT. The full variable domain, rest sourced from reference TRBV11-2 and TRBJ2-3, is EAGVAQSPRYKIIEKRQSVAFWCNPISGHATLYWYQQILGQGPKLLIQFQNNGVVDDSQLPKDRFSAERLKGVDSTLKIQPAKLEDSAVYLCASSRGLAGGPGDTQYFGPGTRLTVL.

V and J are TRBV2 and TRBJ1-6; D possibly corresponds to TRBD1 (5 bases). The CDR3 runs to 15 residues. V lost 6 bases and J 7 bases, leaving 16 bases between the germline ends. Germline V lookup: CDR1 SNHLY, CDR2 FYNNEI. In nucleotides, the CDR3 is TGTGCCAGCAGGTGGCCGGGGGGGGGAAATTCACCCCTCCACTTT. This codes for CASRWPGGGNSPLHF. Variable domain in full (rest from reference TRBV2 and TRBJ1-6): EPEVTQTPSHQVTQMGQEVILRCVPISNHLYFYWYRQILGQKVEFLVSFYNNEISEKSEIFDDQFSVERPDGSNFTLKIRSTKLEDSAMYFCASRWPGGGNSPLHFGNGTRLTVT.

This chain links TRBV19 with TRBJ1-2; 10 bases match TRBD1. Germline V CDR1 and CDR2: LNHDA, SQIVND (reference sequence). With 6 bases clipped from V and 4 bases from J, the junction kept 8 bases outside the gene matches. The length of the CDR3 is 15 residues. CDR3 DNA: TGTGCCAGTAGCATCCTGACAGGGGGCGTCTATGGCTACACCTTC. Its protein product is CASSILTGGVYGYTF.

The rearrangement joins TRBV9 to TRBJ1-6; D remains ambiguous. The length of the CDR3 is 13 residues. Germline lookup yields CDR1 SGDLS and CDR2 YYNGEE. V dropped 0 bases and J dropped 12 bases, with 10 bases sitting between them. Here the CDR3 reads CASSVGEGVPLHF. The CDR3 region has the DNA TGTGCCAGCAGCGTAGGAGAGGGAGTACCCCTCCACTTT.

The CDR3 loop is CASSFSGGRTQYF. The CDR3 coding sequence is TGTGCCAGCAGTTTCTCGGGGGGGCGGACGCAGTATTTT. The chain uses TRBV27 and TRBJ2-3; TRBD2 matches 8 bases. The CDR3 has 13 amino acids. CDR1 is MNHEY and CDR2 is SMNVEV in the germline V gene (reference sequence). V was clipped by 3 bases and J by 9 bases; unmatched bases: 5.

The chain carries TRBV6-1 and TRBJ1-1, with 8 bases identical to TRBD1. The CDR3 covers 13 residues. CDR1 and CDR2 from the germline V gene are MNHNS and SASEGT. V was pared by 5 bases and J by 7 bases, with 6 bases of the junction left unmatched. CDR3 nucleotides: TGTGCCAGCAGTTCTTCCGGGACAGGTGAAGCTTTCTTT. Its protein product is CASSSSGTGEAFF.